In this sample, the clone carrying this TCR beta chain turned up many times. Its antigen is not identified. This entry is derived from a study of CD8 T cells in ankylosing spondylitis. Quantitative 5'-RACE with molecular barcodes was used to make the TCR beta libraries. TCRdb reprocessed the 5' RACE reads with MiXCR, giving one entry per CDR3 protein. Of around 94,000 distinct CDR3 sequences in the sample, roughly 8.8% were seen once. Study observations and caveats: One TCR beta motif, made up of seven to nine highly homologous variants, appeared characteristic of ankylosing spondylitis blood.

The CDR3 runs 15 residues. After removal of 0 bases from V and 5 bases from J, the junction contained 7 bases not matched to a gene. Germline V gene lookup returns CDR1 SGHDT and CDR2 YYEEEE. The V gene is TRBV5-6, the J gene TRBJ2-5; TRBD2 matches at 7 bases. Sequencing was performed on blood, either unsorted or a sorted T cell fraction (not recorded which). The origin of this receptor is a male donor with ankylosing spondylitis. CDR3 region: CASSLARTRKETQYF. The DNA of the CDR3 is TGTGCCAGCAGCTTGGCCCGGACTAGGAAGGAGACCCAGTACTTC.